The 11 T cell receptor beta chains below were found in one sample sequenced in a study of blood T cell repertoires in COVID-19. Sequencing was performed with immunoSEQ multiplex PCR; in TCRdb, only in-frame clones are kept and a portion is missing. Altogether around 150,000 clones are present, almost 85% being singletons, with the ten largest covering approximately 10%. Source material: PBMCs or T cells enriched from blood (not recorded which). These receptors originate from a man aged 45-65 years who had recovered from COVID-19.

CDR3 residues: CASSLLQTEAFF. The DNA of the CDR3 is TGTGCCAGCAGCTTGTTACAGACTGAAGCTTTCTTT. The chain uses TRBV7-9 and TRBJ1-1; D remains unclear. Germline-derived CDR1 and CDR2 are SEHNR and FQNEAQ (reference sequence). The CDR3 runs 12 residues. Trimming took 3 bases from V and 5 from J, leaving 7 bases between them.

A few counts support this clone. Compared with germline, one end of the junction differs, possibly owing to a read error. This sequence joins TRBV11-2 and TRBJ2-1; D ambiguous. CDR1 is SGHAT, CDR2 FQNNGV, per germline. This CDR3 comprises 13 residues. The CDR3 region is CASSLDPTIERLF. For the CDR3, the DNA is TGTGCCAGCAGCTTAGATCCTACTATTGAACGCCTCTTC. Looking up the rest from reference TRBV11-2 and TRBJ2-1 gives the full variable domain: EAGVAQSPRYKIIEKRQSVAFWCNPISGHATLYWYQQILGQGPKLLIQFQNNGVVDDSQLPKDRFSAERLKGVDSTLKIQPAKLEDSAVYLCASSLDPTIERLFGPGTRLTVL.

The J gene is TRBJ1-5, the V gene TRBV23-1; D possibly corresponds to TRBD1 (5 bases). TRBV23-1 is classed as an ORF, of uncertain function. Trimming cost V 4 bases and J 3 bases, with 19 bases left between them. The CDR3 covers 17 residues. The CDR3 sequence: CASSPPRAGPFNQPQHF. CDR3 bases: TGCGCCAGCAGTCCCCCAAGGGCAGGGCCCTTCAATCAGCCCCAGCATTTT.

This chain joins TRBV7-3 and TRBJ2-3, with a weak D call TRBD2 (6 bases). V gave up 5 bases and J gave up 0 bases, with 21 bases separating them. This CDR3 is built from 18 residues. Germline CDR1 reads SGHTA; CDR2 reads FQGTGA. CDR3 nucleotides: TGTGCCAGCAGCCTTGGTGTGAGCGGCGGGGCAAGCACAGATACGCAGTATTTT. It yields the protein CASSLGVSGGASTDTQYF.

The chain combines TRBV18 with TRBJ2-1; 8 bases line up with TRBD2. This CDR3 spans 15 amino acids. V lost 3 bases and J lost 7; bases outside the gene matches: 8. Germline lookup yields CDR1 KGHSH and CDR2 LQKENI. The CDR3 DNA follows: TGTGCCAGCTCACCCCAAGGGACTAGGGGGAATGAGCAGTTCTTC. This encodes CASSPQGTRGNEQFF.

This rearrangement joins TRBV12-3 or TRBV12-4 to TRBJ1-1; D remains unclear. This CDR3 is 13 amino acids long. V was clipped by 6 bases and J by 0 bases, with 8 bases between them. The chain's CDR3 is CASSLFLNTEAFF. CDR3 nucleotide sequence: TGTGCCAGCAGCCTATTTCTGAACACTGAAGCTTTCTTT.

This sequence joins TRBV10-2 and TRBJ2-7; TRBD1 is a possible D gene (5 bases). V gave up 10 bases and J gave up 2 bases, with 15 bases separating them. Germline V CDR1 and CDR2: WSHSY, SAAADI. CDR3 length: 13 residues. CDR3 residues: CATRTHRTYEQYF. In nucleotides, the CDR3 is TGCGCCACCCGGACACATCGTACCTACGAGCAGTACTTC.

This clone was picked up a small number of times. The chain links TRBV9 to TRBJ1-5; a possible D gene is TRBD1 (5 bases). The CDR3 spans 14 residues. V was clipped by 4 bases and J by 4 bases, with 12 bases between them. The V gene's germline CDR1 is SGDLS and CDR2 YYNGEE. Here the CDR3 DNA reads TGTGCCAGCAGCCATCCCACAGGTAATCAGCCCCAGCATTTT. It encodes CASSHPTGNQPQHF.

This rearrangement joins TRBV6-1 to TRBJ1-6; a weak D match, TRBD1 (5 bases). Germline V gene data show CDR1 as MNHNS and CDR2 as SASEGT. The germline V and J ends were trimmed by 2 bases and 3 bases, with 5 bases remaining between them. The CDR3 runs 14 residues. CDR3 region: CASSEQGYNSPLHF. The CDR3 DNA reads as TGTGCCAGCAGTGAACAGGGCTATAATTCACCCCTCCACTTT.

Only one count was recorded for this clone. The chain joins TRBV5-1 to TRBJ2-4; 12 bases map to TRBD2. Germline CDR1 reads SGHRS; CDR2 reads YFSETQ. This CDR3 is 17 amino acids long. The junction had 19 bases not matched to a gene; V was cut back by 3 bases and J by 15 bases. The CDR3 is CASSYGGTSGSSRTGYF. CDR3 nucleotides: TGCGCCAGCAGCTATGGTGGGACTAGCGGGTCGAGCAGGACGGGGTACTTC.

The V gene is TRBV24-1, the J gene TRBJ2-2, with 9 bases matching TRBD1. Germline CDR1 reads KGHDR; CDR2 reads SFDVKD. This CDR3 region has 15 residues. Trimming took 8 bases from V and 1 from J; bases not matched to a gene: 4. CDR3 sequence: CATNPGQGNTGELFF. The CDR3, as DNA: TGTGCCACCAACCCGGGACAGGGGAACACCGGGGAGCTGTTTTTT.